The sequence of this T cell receptor beta chain was determined in a study of CDR3 diversity in severe acne. TCRdb reprocessed the PCR reads with MiXCR, giving one entry per CDR3 protein. The sample carries approximately 84,000 distinct CDR3 sequences, 51% recorded once. This CDR3 is 15 amino acids long. In germline, CDR1 is SGDLS, CDR2 YYNGEE. After removal of 3 bases from V and 6 bases from J, the junction contained 8 bases not matched to a gene. Material for sequencing was blood. The sequence came from a male donor in good health, without acne. The genes are TRBV9 and TRBJ1-2, with TRBD1 matching 10 bases. The CDR3: CASSAGPGTGDGYTF. The CDR3 nucleotides read TGTGCCAGCAGCGCCGGTCCCGGGACAGGGGATGGCTACACCTTC.